Following are 8 T cell receptor beta chains from one sample sequenced in a study of blood T cells in healthy people across ages. PCR was performed a second time for about 7 to 12 cycles using a sample-barcoded 5' primer and a J-beta primer mix. TCRdb analysed the 5' RACE reads with MiXCR anew, one entry per CDR3 protein. The sample shows 1.5 million to 2 million distinct CDR3 sequences, around 50% of them seen only once. Sample: blood. Receptors were obtained from a woman aged 40-49 years in good health.

The chain couples TRBV28 to TRBJ2-1; maybe TRBD1 (5 bases). This CDR3 is built from 13 residues. Trimming took 2 bases from V and 10 from J, leaving 12 bases between them. Germline CDR1 is MDHEN and CDR2 is SYDVKM. This chain's CDR3 is CASSLAGPREQFF. The CDR3, as DNA: TGTGCCAGCAGTTTAGCAGGGCCTCGGGAGCAGTTCTTC.

This clonotype was picked up one time. The junction and the germline gene differ at one end; a read error may be behind it. V usage is TRBV7-9 and J usage is TRBJ2-5; D perhaps matches TRBD1 (6 bases). CDR3 length: 15 residues. In germline, CDR1 is SEHNR, CDR2 FQNEAQ (reference sequence). The CDR3: CTSNPDSGVSETQYF. The CDR3 bases are TGTACCAGCAACCCGGACAGCGGCGTATCAGAGACCCAGTACTTC.

The sample holds a few counts of this clonotype. V usage is TRBV5-1 and J usage is TRBJ1-2, with unresolved D. The CDR3 is 15 residues long. Germline loops: CDR1 SGHRS, CDR2 YFSETQ. Between the trimmed V and J ends, which lost 0 bases and 2 bases, there was a span of 11 bases. CDR3 bases: TGCGCCAGCAGCTTGGAAGCTAAACGGAACTATGGCTACACCTTC. Encoded protein: CASSLEAKRNYGYTF.

The chain is built from TRBV5-1 and TRBJ2-7; TRBD1 matches 7 bases. With V trimmed by 0 bases and J by 5 bases, 8 bases remained unmatched. This CDR3 comprises 15 residues. In germline, CDR1 is SGHRS, CDR2 YFSETQ. CDR3 DNA: TGCGCCAGCAGCTTGGCTGACAGGGAGAGAGACGAGCAGTACTTC. This sequence encodes CASSLADRERDEQYF.

This clonotype was counted a few times. This chain connects TRBV29-1 to TRBJ2-5; no definite D call. CDR1 SQVTM and CDR2 ANQGSEA come from the germline V gene. This CDR3 has 12 amino acids. Trimming shortened V by 7 bases and J by 2 bases, and 11 bases separated the two germline ends. This CDR3 is CSADEAQETQYF. DNA of the CDR3: TGCAGCGCAGACGAGGCGCAAGAGACCCAGTACTTC.

The CDR3 DNA follows: TGTGCCAGCAGTTACTCACCTCATGAGGCCATACGCACAGATACGCAGTATTTT. Amino acids: CASSYSPHEAIRTDTQYF. The rearrangement joins TRBV6-2 or TRBV6-3 to TRBJ2-3, with D unresolved. Trimming shortened V by 0 bases and J by 1 base, and 17 bases separated the two germline ends. Germline CDR1 and CDR2: MNHEY and SVGEGT. This CDR3 is 18 amino acids long.

The sample holds a few counts of this clonotype. The chain combines TRBV6-2 or TRBV6-3 with TRBJ2-3; 15 bases fit TRBD2. Trimming at V came to 2 bases and at J to 4 bases, leaving 1 base not matched to a gene. CDR1 and CDR2 from the germline V gene are MNHEY and SVGEGT. The CDR3 runs to 16 residues. The CDR3 here is CASSYGTSGGSDTQYF. CDR3 in DNA: TGTGCCAGCAGTTACGGGACTAGCGGGGGGTCAGATACGCAGTATTTT.

The chain recombines TRBV9 with TRBJ2-3; 8 positions agree with TRBD2. The CDR3 length is 19 residues. CDR1 is SGDLS and CDR2 is YYNGEE in the germline V gene. The V segment lost 4 bases and the J segment 1 base; nucleotides outside the gene matches: 17. CDR3 in amino acids: CASSNSGTTFPLGTDTQYF. In DNA, the CDR3 is TGTGCCAGCAGCAATAGCGGGACGACATTCCCGTTGGGCACAGATACGCAGTATTTT.